What follows are 3 T cell receptor beta chains derived from one specimen sequenced in a study of neoadjuvant anti-PD-1 for oral cavity cancer. TCRdb's table, derived via immunoSEQ multiplex PCR, lists solely in-frame clones and lacks some. The sample lists roughly 14,000 clones, roughly 70% seen once, with roughly 2.3% in the top ten. Material: PBMCs, obtained before nivolumab (anti-PD-1) treatment. The receptors shown here come from a person between 35 and 79 years old with oral cavity squamous cell carcinoma.

The chain employs TRBV10-1 and TRBJ2-2; D may correspond to TRBD1 or TRBD2 (5 bases each). Trimming pared 4 bases from V and 0 bases from J, leaving 9 bases between. This CDR3 region has 15 residues. The germline CDR1 and CDR2 sequences are WNHNN and SYGVQD (reference sequence). The CDR3: CASSVRGANTGELFF. CDR3 sequence (DNA): TGCGCCAGCAGTGTAAGAGGGGCGAACACCGGGGAGCTGTTTTTT.

The genes are TRBV11-3 and TRBJ2-3; D is ambiguous. Germline V gives CDR1 SGHNT, CDR2 YENEEA. Trimming pared 0 bases from V and 2 bases from J, leaving 6 bases between. The CDR3 is 14 residues long. CDR3 sequence: CASSLESLTDTQYF. DNA of the CDR3: TGTGCCAGCAGCTTAGAGTCCCTCACAGATACGCAGTATTTT.

The chain carries TRBV27 and TRBJ2-3, with TRBD2 matching 14 bases. V dropped 7 bases and J dropped 0; count of bases not matched to a gene: 9. Germline-derived CDR1 and CDR2 are MNHEY and SMNVEV (reference sequence). The CDR3 spans 18 residues. CDR3 DNA sequence: TGTGCCAGCAAGCCCCGGACTAGCGGGGGGCAGAGCACAGATACGCAGTATTTT. It translates to CASKPRTSGGQSTDTQYF.